Listed below are T cell receptor beta chains from one sample, sequenced in a study of blood T cell repertoires in COVID-19. Here immunoSEQ multiplex PCR was the method, and the copy in TCRdb shows in-frame clones only, minus some. The sample yields about 120,000 clones, 80% to 90% seen once. Sequencing used peripheral blood. The source of these receptors is a human donor in a cohort sampled during active COVID-19. Each CDR3 is given with its conserved first and last residue. The D gene is left open where the match is weak. A clone size is listed for some rows: how often the clone was seen (once, few, many), or a class if it is expanded.

V gene	D gene	J gene	clone size	CDR3 protein	CDR3 DNA
TRBV4-3	.	TRBJ1-1	.	CASSPQDRTNTEAFF	TGCGCCAGCAGCCCTCAGGACAGAACCAACACTGAAGCTTTCTTT
TRBV27	TRBD2	TRBJ2-7	.	CASSLRLAGYEQYF	TGTGCCAGCAGTTTACGACTAGCAGGGTACGAGCAGTACTTC
TRBV2	TRBD1	TRBJ2-7	once	CASRNPSGTEYYEQYF	TGTGCCAGCAGGAATCCATCCGGGACAGAGTACTACGAGCAGTACTTC
TRBV4-1	.	TRBJ1-2	few	CASSPGRFDYGYTF	TGCGCCAGCAGCCCAGGGAGGTTTGACTATGGCTACACCTTC
TRBV19	TRBD1	TRBJ1-1	.	CASRPGTGRTMNTEAFF	TGTGCCAGTAGACCCGGGACAGGGCGAACAATGAACACTGAAGCTTTCTTT
TRBV9	.	TRBJ1-1	.	CASSVALETEAFF	TGTGCCAGCAGCGTAGCTCTGGAGACTGAAGCTTTCTTT
TRBV3-1/TRBV3-2	.	TRBJ1-6	.	CASSQGGRSPPLHF	TGTGCCAGCAGCCAAGGGGGCAGAAGTCCACCCCTCCACTTT
TRBV6-2/TRBV6-3	.	TRBJ2-6	.	CASSTYSGANVLTF	TGTGCCAGCAGTACCTACTCTGGGGCCAACGTCCTGACTTTC
TRBV7-2	.	TRBJ1-2	.	CASSFSLIGGGPSGYTF	TGTGCCAGCAGCTTCTCACTTATTGGGGGCGGGCCATCTGGCTACACCTTC
TRBV7-7	TRBD2	TRBJ2-5	.	CASSQLAGGQETQYF	TGTGCCAGCAGCCAACTAGCGGGGGGCCAAGAGACCCAGTACTTC
TRBV18	.	TRBJ2-7	once	CASSPLETHEQYF	TGTGCCAGCTCACCTTTGGAGACCCACGAGCAGTACTTC
TRBV6-1	.	TRBJ2-1	once	CASSEGTEGVNEQFF	TGTGCCAGCAGTGAAGGGACGGAGGGAGTAAACGAGCAGTTCTTC
TRBV27	.	TRBJ1-6	.	CASTQAGGGSPLHF	TGTGCCAGCACCCAGGCGGGGGGTGGTTCACCCCTCCACTTT
TRBV5-1	TRBD1	TRBJ1-2	.	CASSLEGAGVYGYTF	TGCGCCAGCAGCTTGGAGGGGGCAGGGGTCTATGGCTACACCTTC
TRBV5-1	TRBD1	TRBJ1-4	once	CASSSNIGQATTNEKLFF	TGCGCCAGCAGCTCTAACATCGGACAGGCGACAACTAATGAAAAACTGTTTTTT
TRBV10-3	TRBD1	TRBJ1-1	.	CAIQGAANTEAFF	TGTGCCATTCAGGGGGCAGCGAACACTGAAGCTTTCTTT
TRBV6-5	TRBD1	TRBJ2-7	few	CASRRDRVFYEQYF	TGTGCCAGCAGAAGGGACAGGGTTTTCTACGAGCAGTACTTC
TRBV19	.	TRBJ1-2	.	CASSIDRTPNKGYTF	TGTGCCAGTAGTATAGATCGGACACCGAACAAGGGCTACACCTTC
TRBV11-3	.	TRBJ2-2	.	CASSLGFRANTGELFF	TGTGCCAGCAGCTTAGGTTTCAGGGCGAACACCGGGGAGCTGTTTTTT
TRBV14	TRBD1	TRBJ2-5	few	CASSQNRGQETQYF	TGTGCCAGCAGCCAAAACAGGGGGCAAGAGACCCAGTACTTC
TRBV12-3/TRBV12-4	TRBD2	TRBJ2-5	.	CASSLAGGETQYF	TGTGCCAGCAGTCTAGCGGGGGGAGAGACCCAGTACTTC
TRBV5-1	.	TRBJ1-1	.	CASSFGTGRNTEAFF	TGCGCCAGCAGCTTCGGAACAGGGAGGAACACTGAAGCTTTCTTT
TRBV27	TRBD2	TRBJ2-7	.	CASRRAGVGYEQYF	TGTGCCAGCAGAAGAGCGGGAGTTGGGTACGAGCAGTACTTC
TRBV18	.	TRBJ2-2	once	CASSKTQGYNTGELFF	TGTGCCAGCTCAAAGACACAGGGCTACAACACCGGGGAGCTGTTTTTT
TRBV19	.	TRBJ1-3	.	CASSPRGGRTGNTIYF	TGTGCCAGTAGTCCTCGCGGGGGGAGGACTGGAAACACCATATATTTT
TRBV5-8	TRBD1	TRBJ1-5	.	CASSLRTGVSNQPQHF	TGTGCCAGCAGCCTTAGGACAGGGGTAAGCAATCAGCCCCAGCATTTT
TRBV5-1	TRBD1	TRBJ1-6	.	CASSGTTGGTSPLHF	TGCGCCAGCAGCGGGACAACAGGGGGTACTTCACCCCTCCACTTT
TRBV6-5	TRBD1	TRBJ1-2	.	CASAQTGNYGYTF	TGTGCCAGCGCTCAGACAGGGAACTATGGCTACACCTTC
TRBV19	.	TRBJ1-5	.	CASSIPLGGNQPQHF	TGTGCCAGTAGTATCCCCCTAGGTGGCAATCAGCCCCAGCATTTT
TRBV4-3	TRBD2	TRBJ2-7	few	CASSLGLAASYEQYF	TGCGCCAGCAGCCTTGGACTAGCGGCCTCCTACGAGCAGTACTTC
TRBV7-9	.	TRBJ1-1	.	CASSLRPGIPEAFF	TGTGCCAGCAGCTTACGCCCAGGGATCCCTGAAGCTTTCTTT
TRBV10-3	TRBD2	TRBJ2-1	.	CAISAGLAGARGEQFF	TGTGCCATCAGTGCGGGACTAGCGGGAGCTCGCGGTGAGCAGTTCTTC
TRBV28	TRBD1	TRBJ2-7	.	CASSTDRAHSYEQYF	TGTGCCAGCAGCACTGACAGGGCGCACTCCTACGAGCAGTACTTC
TRBV29-1	.	TRBJ2-1	.	CSVVRANEQFF	TGCAGCGTTGTGAGGGCCAATGAGCAGTTCTTC
TRBV25-1	TRBD2	TRBJ2-3	.	CASSETRGAGDWDTQYF	TGTGCCAGCAGTGAGACTCGGGGAGCGGGAGATTGGGATACGCAGTATTTT
TRBV9	TRBD2	TRBJ2-1	.	CASSETGTSGYNEQFF	TGTGCCAGCAGCGAAACCGGGACTAGCGGATACAATGAGCAGTTCTTC
TRBV5-6	.	TRBJ1-2	.	CASSLGLGGYTF	TGTGCCAGCAGCTTGGGACTAGGTGGCTACACCTTC
TRBV15	.	TRBJ2-1	.	CATKYRETYNEQFF	TGTGCCACCAAGTACAGGGAAACCTACAATGAGCAGTTCTTC
TRBV7-2	TRBD1	TRBJ1-2	.	CASSPGGTGGVSGYTF	TGTGCCAGCAGCCCAGGGGGGACAGGGGGCGTCTCTGGCTACACCTTC
TRBV16	TRBD1	TRBJ1-1	.	CASSPNRGTEAFF	TGTGCCAGCAGCCCTAACAGGGGCACTGAAGCTTTCTTT
TRBV30	.	TRBJ2-5	.	CAWTDVGATQETQYF	TGTGCCTGGACAGACGTGGGGGCAACACAAGAGACCCAGTACTTC
TRBV5-8	.	TRBJ1-1	.	CASSIFGGASEAFF	TGTGCCAGCAGCATTTTTGGTGGGGCTTCTGAAGCTTTCTTT
TRBV24-1	TRBD1	TRBJ2-5	.	CATSDFPIRTGGQETQYF	TGTGCCACCAGTGATTTCCCCATTCGGACAGGGGGCCAAGAGACCCAGTACTTC
TRBV6-1	.	TRBJ1-4	.	CASSEVRGSFLEKLFF	TGTGCCAGCAGTGAAGTACGGGGAAGCTTCCTTGAAAAACTGTTTTTT
TRBV27	TRBD1	TRBJ1-5	.	CASSPRGQGQPQHF	TGTGCCAGCAGCCCCAGGGGGCAGGGACAGCCCCAGCATTTT
TRBV29-1	TRBD1	TRBJ1-2	.	CSVVSRDRGQGFYGYTF	TGCAGCGTTGTAAGTCGCGATCGGGGACAGGGGTTCTATGGCTACACCTTC
TRBV5-1	TRBD1	TRBJ1-1	.	CASSGGTGGWTEAFF	TGCGCCAGCAGCGGAGGGACAGGGGGCTGGACTGAAGCTTTCTTT
TRBV2	.	TRBJ2-7	.	CASSAGFSGEQYF	TGTGCCAGCAGTGCAGGGTTCTCTGGCGAGCAGTACTTC
TRBV9	.	TRBJ2-5	.	CASSPGTVETQYF	TGTGCCAGCAGCCCGGGTACCGTCGAGACCCAGTACTTC
TRBV19	TRBD2	TRBJ2-1	few	CATLALRSGGVYNEQFF	TGTGCCACCTTGGCGCTCCGTAGCGGGGGGGTCTACAATGAGCAGTTCTTC
TRBV7-8	.	TRBJ1-1	few	CASSFLALVPTFF	TGTGCCAGCAGCTTTTTAGCCCTCGTGCCAACTTTCTTT
TRBV4-3	.	TRBJ2-1	.	CASTGTRGGEQFF	TGCGCCAGTACAGGGACACGCGGAGGTGAGCAGTTCTTC
TRBV28	TRBD1	TRBJ1-2	few	CASSPGDRGSYGYTF	TGTGCCAGCAGTCCGGGCGACAGGGGAAGCTATGGCTACACCTTC
TRBV5-5	TRBD2	TRBJ2-3	once	CASSLDLAGGRTQYF	TGTGCCAGCAGCTTGGATTTAGCGGGGGGGCGGACGCAGTATTTT
TRBV6-1	.	TRBJ2-7	.	CANSEGGEQYF	TGTGCCAACAGTGAGGGGGGCGAGCAGTACTTC
TRBV7-9	TRBD1	TRBJ1-1	few	CASSPGTGVLNTEAFF	TGTGCCAGCAGCCCCGGGACAGGGGTCTTGAACACTGAAGCTTTCTTT
TRBV29-1	.	TRBJ1-2	.	CSVELDSYGYTF	TGCAGCGTTGAATTAGACAGCTATGGCTACACCTTC
TRBV19	.	TRBJ2-6	.	CASSPGGNPGANVLTF	TGTGCCAGTAGCCCTGGCGGGAACCCTGGGGCCAACGTCCTGACTTTC